The rows below give T cell receptor beta chains drawn from one sample of a study of T cells after yellow fever vaccination. In TCRdb, the 5' RACE reads were re-called with MiXCR into one record per CDR3 protein. The sample consists of about 340,000 distinct CDR3 sequences, 8% to 10% of them appearing once. The starting material was PBMCs, obtained on the day of the first yellow fever vaccination. These TCRs come from a man between 18 and 29 years old who received the YFV17D yellow fever vaccine. Both conserved end residues are part of each CDR3. D genes are given only for firm matches. The size of a clone is reported for some rows only, either as once, few or many, or as a class for expanded clones.

clone_size: few
v_call: TRBV6-2/TRBV6-3
j_call: TRBJ1-5
d_call: TRBD1
cdr3_nt: TGTGCCAGCACCCAGGGGGTCAATCAGCCCCAGCATTTT
cdr3_aa: CASTQGVNQPQHF

clone_size: few
v_call: TRBV7-9
j_call: TRBJ1-6
d_call: -
cdr3_nt: TGTGCCAGCAGCGCCCGGGAGAGTAATTCACCCCTCCACTTT
cdr3_aa: CASSARESNSPLHF

clone_size: many
v_call: TRBV11-2
j_call: TRBJ2-1
d_call: -
cdr3_nt: TGTGCCAGCACCCCAGGGGTAGGTGGGGGGGCTTCTGGGAATGAGCAGTTCTTC
cdr3_aa: CASTPGVGGGASGNEQFF

clone_size: few
v_call: TRBV5-6
j_call: TRBJ2-5
d_call: TRBD1
cdr3_nt: TGTGCCAGCAGCACCGGACAGGCGGAGACCCAGTACTTC
cdr3_aa: CASSTGQAETQYF

clone_size: few
v_call: TRBV20-1
j_call: TRBJ2-7
d_call: -
cdr3_nt: TGCAGTGCTAGAGCTCGGACTCGACGGGGAGAGCAGTACTTC
cdr3_aa: CSARARTRRGEQYF

clone_size: few
v_call: TRBV6-2/TRBV6-3
j_call: TRBJ1-5
d_call: -
cdr3_nt: TGTGCCAGCAGTTACTCCGGGTTCGGGAATCAGCCCCAGCATTTT
cdr3_aa: CASSYSGFGNQPQHF

clone_size: few
v_call: TRBV7-2
j_call: TRBJ2-1
d_call: TRBD2
cdr3_nt: TGTGCCAGCAGCCCCGCCGGGACTAACTCCTACAATGAGCAGTTCTTC
cdr3_aa: CASSPAGTNSYNEQFF

clone_size: few
v_call: TRBV27
j_call: TRBJ2-5
d_call: TRBD2
cdr3_nt: TGTGCCAGCAGTTTAACTAGCGGGGTTGAGACCCAGTACTTC
cdr3_aa: CASSLTSGVETQYF

clone_size: many
v_call: TRBV7-2
j_call: TRBJ2-5
d_call: TRBD2
cdr3_nt: TGTGCCAGCAGCTCTAGCGGGGGGACACAAGAGACCCAGTACTTC
cdr3_aa: CASSSSGGTQETQYF

clone_size: many
v_call: TRBV5-1
j_call: TRBJ2-3
d_call: TRBD2
cdr3_nt: TGCGCCAGCAGCCCTCCGACTAGCGGGGGCACAGATACGCAGTATTTT
cdr3_aa: CASSPPTSGGTDTQYF

clone_size: -
v_call: TRBV18
j_call: TRBJ1-1
d_call: -
cdr3_nt: TGTGCCAGCTCACCTACCCTTTTTCAGGGGAACACTGAAGCTTTCTTT
cdr3_aa: CASSPTLFQGNTEAFF

clone_size: -
v_call: TRBV6-1
j_call: TRBJ1-4
d_call: -
cdr3_nt: TGTGCCAGCAGCTGGGGGCGGCGGTCCGAAAAACTGTTTTTT
cdr3_aa: CASSWGRRSEKLFF

clone_size: many
v_call: TRBV20-1
j_call: TRBJ1-2
d_call: TRBD1
cdr3_nt: TGCAGTGCCATGGGACAGGGAATTTGGAACTATGGCTACACCTTC
cdr3_aa: CSAMGQGIWNYGYTF

clone_size: many
v_call: TRBV18
j_call: TRBJ1-2
d_call: -
cdr3_nt: TGTGCCAGCTCACCGGGGGATATATTTGGCTACACCTTC
cdr3_aa: CASSPGDIFGYTF

clone_size: -
v_call: TRBV12-3/TRBV12-4
j_call: TRBJ2-1
d_call: TRBD2
cdr3_nt: TGTGCCAGCAGTCCTCAGGAGCGGGGATACAATGAGCAGTTCTTC
cdr3_aa: CASSPQERGYNEQFF

clone_size: -
v_call: TRBV5-6
j_call: TRBJ2-2
d_call: -
cdr3_nt: TGTGCCAGCACCAATAGAAACACCGGGGAGCTGTTTTTT
cdr3_aa: CASTNRNTGELFF

clone_size: few
v_call: TRBV27
j_call: TRBJ1-1
d_call: TRBD1
cdr3_nt: TGTGCCAGCAGTTCCGGGACAGGGGTCACTGAAGCTTTCTTT
cdr3_aa: CASSSGTGVTEAFF

clone_size: -
v_call: TRBV11-2
j_call: TRBJ2-1
d_call: TRBD2
cdr3_nt: TGTGCCAGCAGCTTAAGGCACCTCGATCTAGCGGTTGACAATGAGCAGTTCTTC
cdr3_aa: CASSLRHLDLAVDNEQFF

clone_size: -
v_call: TRBV7-2
j_call: TRBJ1-1
d_call: TRBD1
cdr3_nt: TGTGCCAGCAGCTTGGACAGGGGTACCACTGAAGCTTTCTTT
cdr3_aa: CASSLDRGTTEAFF

clone_size: -
v_call: TRBV12-3/TRBV12-4
j_call: TRBJ2-3
d_call: -
cdr3_nt: TGTGCCAGCAGGGGTTCCAGCACAGATACGCAGTATTTT
cdr3_aa: CASRGSSTDTQYF

clone_size: few
v_call: TRBV7-9
j_call: TRBJ2-3
d_call: -
cdr3_nt: TGTGCCAGCAGCCCCCTCGGGGGCCCCACAGATACGCAGTATTTT
cdr3_aa: CASSPLGGPTDTQYF

clone_size: -
v_call: TRBV7-3
j_call: TRBJ2-4
d_call: -
cdr3_nt: TGTGCCAGCAGCTTAAACGCGGCAGAAGGGCCCCTAAACATTCAGTACTTC
cdr3_aa: CASSLNAAEGPLNIQYF

clone_size: few
v_call: TRBV30
j_call: TRBJ1-5
d_call: -
cdr3_nt: TGTGCCTGGAGCCTCCGCAGCAATCAGCCCCAGCATTTT
cdr3_aa: CAWSLRSNQPQHF

clone_size: -
v_call: TRBV7-9
j_call: TRBJ2-3
d_call: -
cdr3_nt: TGTGCCAGCAGCCCGGCCCGGGCAGGGGGGACAGATACGCAGTATTTT
cdr3_aa: CASSPARAGGTDTQYF

clone_size: -
v_call: TRBV9
j_call: TRBJ2-2
d_call: -
cdr3_nt: TGTGCCAGCAGCGCCGGACAGAGAAACACCGGGGAGCTGTTTTTT
cdr3_aa: CASSAGQRNTGELFF

clone_size: -
v_call: TRBV12-3/TRBV12-4
j_call: TRBJ2-7
d_call: TRBD2
cdr3_nt: TGTGCCAGCAGTTTATATCTAGCGGGGGTCTACGAGCAGTACTTC
cdr3_aa: CASSLYLAGVYEQYF

clone_size: -
v_call: TRBV19
j_call: TRBJ1-3
d_call: -
cdr3_nt: TGTGCCAGTAGTGCGCGCAAGACGAGCTCTGGAAACACCATATATTTT
cdr3_aa: CASSARKTSSGNTIYF

clone_size: -
v_call: TRBV6-1
j_call: TRBJ1-5
d_call: -
cdr3_nt: TGTGCCAGCAATCGAGACGACAATCAGCCCCAGCATTTT
cdr3_aa: CASNRDDNQPQHF

clone_size: many
v_call: TRBV28
j_call: TRBJ2-1
d_call: TRBD1
cdr3_nt: TGTGCCAGCAACAGTCCGGGACAGGGGCACGAGCAGTTCTTC
cdr3_aa: CASNSPGQGHEQFF

clone_size: many
v_call: TRBV5-1
j_call: TRBJ1-3
d_call: -
cdr3_nt: TGCGCCAGCAGCTTGGGAACACTTGGAAACACCATATATTTT
cdr3_aa: CASSLGTLGNTIYF

clone_size: few
v_call: TRBV7-3
j_call: TRBJ1-1
d_call: -
cdr3_nt: TGTGCCAGCAGCTTAAGCGGGGTAGGTGACACTGAAGCTTTCTTT
cdr3_aa: CASSLSGVGDTEAFF

clone_size: few
v_call: TRBV7-2
j_call: TRBJ1-2
d_call: -
cdr3_nt: TGTGCCAGCAGCTTATTAAGGGATGGCTACACCTTC
cdr3_aa: CASSLLRDGYTF

clone_size: few
v_call: TRBV20-1
j_call: TRBJ1-1
d_call: -
cdr3_nt: TGCAGTGCGTTAAACAGGGAGATTCTTGCTTTCTTT
cdr3_aa: CSALNREILAFF

clone_size: -
v_call: TRBV4-3
j_call: TRBJ1-5
d_call: -
cdr3_nt: TGCGCCAGCAGCCGCTGGACGGGAGGTAATCAGCCCCAGCATTTT
cdr3_aa: CASSRWTGGNQPQHF

clone_size: few
v_call: TRBV9
j_call: TRBJ1-2
d_call: -
cdr3_nt: TGTGCCAGCAGCGCCCACCCGGACAGAGCCAACTATGGCTACACCTTC
cdr3_aa: CASSAHPDRANYGYTF

clone_size: many
v_call: TRBV5-6
j_call: TRBJ2-3
d_call: -
cdr3_nt: TGTGCCAGCAGCTTGTTCCAGATGGGGACAGATACGCAGTATTTT
cdr3_aa: CASSLFQMGTDTQYF

clone_size: few
v_call: TRBV12-3/TRBV12-4
j_call: TRBJ1-6
d_call: -
cdr3_nt: TGTGCCAGCAGTTTCGCCGGCTCACCCCTCCACTTT
cdr3_aa: CASSFAGSPLHF

clone_size: many
v_call: TRBV29-1
j_call: TRBJ2-1
d_call: TRBD2
cdr3_nt: TGCAGCGTTGAAAAAGCGGGGGCCCCGTCGGCCCATGAGCAGTTCTTC
cdr3_aa: CSVEKAGAPSAHEQFF

clone_size: -
v_call: TRBV27
j_call: TRBJ1-5
d_call: -
cdr3_nt: TGTGCCAGCAGCCACAGGGATGGTCAGCCCCAGCATTTT
cdr3_aa: CASSHRDGQPQHF

clone_size: many
v_call: TRBV3-1
j_call: TRBJ2-3
d_call: TRBD2
cdr3_nt: TGTGCCAGCAGCCAAGGGACTAGCGGCACCACAGATACGCAGTATTTT
cdr3_aa: CASSQGTSGTTDTQYF

clone_size: -
v_call: TRBV5-5
j_call: TRBJ2-5
d_call: -
cdr3_nt: TGTGCCAGCAGCTCTGGCGCTTACCAAGAGACCCAGTACTTC
cdr3_aa: CASSSGAYQETQYF

clone_size: many
v_call: TRBV29-1
j_call: TRBJ1-6
d_call: -
cdr3_nt: TGCAGCGTTGAGGTCGCCGGGGGTTCACCCCTCCACTTT
cdr3_aa: CSVEVAGGSPLHF

clone_size: many
v_call: TRBV5-1
j_call: TRBJ2-1
d_call: -
cdr3_nt: TGCGCCAGCAGCACCCCTTTGGGGAGCCCCTCCTACAATGAGCAGTTCTTC
cdr3_aa: CASSTPLGSPSYNEQFF

clone_size: -
v_call: TRBV7-8
j_call: TRBJ2-5
d_call: -
cdr3_nt: TGTGCCAGCAGCCCAATCAGGGCCGAGACCAAGTACTTC
cdr3_aa: CASSPIRAETKYF

clone_size: many
v_call: TRBV12-3/TRBV12-4
j_call: TRBJ1-2
d_call: -
cdr3_nt: TGTGCCAGCAGTCGCGAGGCAACCTATGGCTACACCTTC
cdr3_aa: CASSREATYGYTF

clone_size: many
v_call: TRBV27
j_call: TRBJ2-1
d_call: TRBD2
cdr3_nt: TGTGCCAGCAGGGATTGGCGGGGGGTCTACAATGAGCAGTTCTTC
cdr3_aa: CASRDWRGVYNEQFF

clone_size: -
v_call: TRBV7-9
j_call: TRBJ2-3
d_call: -
cdr3_nt: TGTGCCAGCAGTCACATAACCCTCACAGATACGCAGTATTTT
cdr3_aa: CASSHITLTDTQYF

clone_size: many
v_call: TRBV29-1
j_call: TRBJ2-3
d_call: -
cdr3_nt: TGCAGCGTTGGCTCTACCACAGATACGCAGTATTTT
cdr3_aa: CSVGSTTDTQYF

clone_size: many
v_call: TRBV12-3/TRBV12-4
j_call: TRBJ1-1
d_call: -
cdr3_nt: TGTGCCAGCAGTTTAGAGACAGAATACACTGAAGCTTTCTTT
cdr3_aa: CASSLETEYTEAFF

clone_size: few
v_call: TRBV6-1
j_call: TRBJ1-1
d_call: TRBD1
cdr3_nt: TGTGCCAGCAGTGGGGACAGGGGGTTCACTGAAGCTTTCTTT
cdr3_aa: CASSGDRGFTEAFF

clone_size: -
v_call: TRBV5-4
j_call: TRBJ2-5
d_call: TRBD2
cdr3_nt: TGTGCCAGCAGCGGGGGACTAGCGGGGTCTGAGACCCAGTACTTC
cdr3_aa: CASSGGLAGSETQYF

clone_size: few
v_call: TRBV20-1
j_call: TRBJ1-6
d_call: -
cdr3_nt: TGCAGTGCTGACCCGGCAGGGGAAGATTCACCCCTCCACTTT
cdr3_aa: CSADPAGEDSPLHF